The clone carrying this T cell receptor (beta chain) was observed once. This record comes from a study of blood T cell repertoires in COVID-19. Study-level background: Italy, Spain and the United States were the sources of the convalescent and acute COVID-19 samples. T cells, B-cell-depleted T cells, or PBMCs supplied cDNA or gDNA.

Original analysis: Estimation of nucleated cell counts was performed using reference gene primer amplification. Generated by immunoSEQ multiplex PCR, the TCRdb table keeps only in-frame clones and is missing some. V and J calls and clone size are copied from that table; D and trimming were computed from the DNA. This table holds 90,000 to 110,000 clones, less than 85% found once. Sequencing was carried out using peripheral blood. This TCR was recovered from a human donor in a cohort sampled during active or convalescent COVID-19.

Here the CDR3 DNA reads TGTGCCAGTAGTATAATTGTCAAAACCGGGACAGGGGTTTCAATGCCCCAGCATTTT. Protein sequence: CASSIIVKTGTGVSMPQHF. This chain connects TRBV19 to TRBJ1-5, with 10 bases matching TRBD1. With V trimmed by 2 bases and J by 9 bases, 19 bases remained unmatched. The CDR3 covers 19 residues. Germline V lookup: CDR1 LNHDA, CDR2 SQIVND (reference sequence).